This T cell receptor (beta chain) derives from a study of TIL therapy for anti-PD-1-resistant metastatic lung cancer. The sample's time point: pre-treatment sample, taken before nivolumab and TIL therapy. Germline assignment: CDR1 SGHDT and CDR2 YYEEEE. This CDR3 is 14 amino acids long. V shed 3 bases and J 12 bases; nucleotides not matched to a gene: 7. The immunoSEQ assay was v3. Data came from immunoSEQ multiplex PCR; TCRdb stores just in-frame clones and leaves some out. The repertoire holds 50,000 or so clones, roughly 85% seen once, with around 4.8% in the top ten. The J gene is TRBJ2-1, the V gene TRBV5-6, with 12 bases identical to TRBD2. This specimen consisted of blood, obtained at baseline. This TCR derives from a woman between 30 and 85 years old with non-small cell lung cancer. This CDR3 is CASSYWTSGAGQFF. The DNA for the CDR3 is TGTGCCAGCAGCTACTGGACTAGCGGGGCGGGGCAGTTCTTC.